The clone carrying this T cell receptor (beta chain) came up a few times. This sample was included in a study of pediatric ulcerative colitis. The CDR3 totals 13 residues. The ends were cut back, 6 bases at V and 1 base at J, with 7 bases in the middle. Germline loops: CDR1 SNHLY, CDR2 FYNNEI. Only in-frame clones appear in the TCRdb table, and some are missing; sequencing was by immunoSEQ multiplex PCR. The sample lists roughly 70,000 clones, approximately 87% occurring once. The rearrangement uses TRBV2 and TRBJ1-3; maybe TRBD1 (5 bases). This receptor was identified in a boy younger than 18 with severe ulcerative colitis. The sequenced material came from blood. In DNA, the CDR3 is TGTGCCAGCAGGGGGGATTCTGGAAACACCATATATTTT. This translates into CASRGDSGNTIYF.